Below, one T cell receptor (beta chain) is given with its context. The target antigen is unknown. CDR1 and CDR2 (germline): SGHAT, FQNNGV. V was cut by 0 bases and J by 2 bases, with 1 base left in between. The CDR3 length is 12 residues. The data were obtained in a study of T cell responses to AZD1222 COVID-19 vaccine. Study-wide points: Receipt of two AZD1222 doses was followed by a rise in Spike-specific TCR breadth and depth. Reports say nearly half of spike-specific TCRs go after unmutated variant regions. Distributed over spike, vaccine-associated CD4 TCRs predominated at 160-218 and 743-854.

Second-dose intervals near 4 or 12 weeks were combined. The table came from immunoSEQ multiplex PCR; TCRdb's copy has only in-frame clones and leaves some out. The table has approximately 120,000 clones, approximately 82% seen once. The TCR comes from an adult who received the AZD1222 COVID-19 vaccine. Material: peripheral blood, obtained 28 days after the second AZD1222 dose. The chain links TRBV11-2 to TRBJ1-1; D gene uncertain. CDR3 amino acids: CASSLDNTEAFF. The CDR3 DNA reads TGTGCCAGCAGCTTAGACAACACTGAAGCTTTCTTT.